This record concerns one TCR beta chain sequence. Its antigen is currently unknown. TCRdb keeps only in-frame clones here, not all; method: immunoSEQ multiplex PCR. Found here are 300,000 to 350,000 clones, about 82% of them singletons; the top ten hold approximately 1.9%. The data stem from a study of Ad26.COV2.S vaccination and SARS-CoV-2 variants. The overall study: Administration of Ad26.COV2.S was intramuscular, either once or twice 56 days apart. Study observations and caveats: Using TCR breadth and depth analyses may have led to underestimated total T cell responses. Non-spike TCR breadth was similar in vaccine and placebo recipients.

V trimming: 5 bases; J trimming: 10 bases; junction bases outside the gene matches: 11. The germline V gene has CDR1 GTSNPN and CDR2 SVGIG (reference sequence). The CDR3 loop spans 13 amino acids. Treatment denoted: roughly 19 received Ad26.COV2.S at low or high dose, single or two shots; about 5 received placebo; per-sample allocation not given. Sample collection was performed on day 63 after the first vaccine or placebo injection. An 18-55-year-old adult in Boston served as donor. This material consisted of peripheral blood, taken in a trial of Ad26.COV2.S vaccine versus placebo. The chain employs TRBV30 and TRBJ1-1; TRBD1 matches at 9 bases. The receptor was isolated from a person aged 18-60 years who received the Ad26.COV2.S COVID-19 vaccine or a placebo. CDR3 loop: CAWGTGTGKVAFF. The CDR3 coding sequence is TGTGCCTGGGGAACCGGGACAGGGAAAGTAGCTTTCTTT.